This T cell receptor (beta chain) was retrieved from a study of blood T cell repertoires in COVID-19. Study details: Spain, Italy and the United States supplied samples that represented acute and convalescent COVID-19. In each case, the material was cDNA or gDNA derived from T cells, B-cell-depleted T cells, or PBMCs.

Between the trimmed V and J ends, which lost 5 bases and 0 bases, there was a span of 8 bases. The CDR3 consists of 15 residues. The germline gives CDR1 LNHNV, CDR2 YYDKDF (reference sequence). Original processing notes: For nucleated cells, counts were estimated from reference gene primer amplification. Measured with immunoSEQ multiplex PCR; TCRdb has only the in-frame clones, and not every one. V, J and clone size reflect that table, while D and trimming were determined from the DNA. Found here are 65,000 to 100,000 clones, around nine tenths of them singletons; the top ten hold nearly 5%. The chain has TRBV15 and TRBJ2-6, with TRBD1 as a possible D gene (6 bases). This clonotype originated in a woman aged 80 or over with acute or convalescent COVID-19. The sequencing input was peripheral blood. CDR3 protein: CATSGQLSGANVLTF. The CDR3, as DNA: TGTGCCACCAGCGGACAGCTCTCTGGGGCCAACGTCCTGACTTTC.